The rows below give T cell receptor beta chains drawn from one sample of a study of long-term antiretroviral therapy in people with HIV. Clones were read by immunoSEQ multiplex PCR, and TCRdb kept only the in-frame ones, dropping some. The repertoire includes over 10,000 clones, around 82% of them detected once, and 14% sits in the top ten. Material: unsorted PBMCs, obtained 1.3 years after starting antiretroviral therapy. The receptors were gathered from a woman aged 18-29 years with HIV. Both conserved end residues are part of each CDR3. The order of the fields is D gene, clone size, CDR3 length, J gene, V gene, CDR3 protein, CDR3 DNA. The D gene is left open where the match is weak. Size values are once, few and many counts, or a class for expanded clones, and some rows have none.

>-|-|18|TRBJ1-2|TRBV7-2
CASSLVRWGDTQNYGYTF
TGTGCCAGCAGCTTAGTCCGGTGGGGGGACACTCAAAACTATGGCTACACCTTC
>-|-|14|TRBJ1-1|TRBV4-3
CASSQGPANTEAFF
TGCGCCAGCAGCCAAGGCCCAGCCAACACTGAAGCTTTCTTT
>TRBD1|-|14|TRBJ1-1|TRBV28
CASSLRGLRTEAFF
TGTGCCAGCAGTTTAAGGGGGCTGAGGACTGAAGCTTTCTTT
>-|large|14|TRBJ1-6|TRBV14
CASSQVTGGSPLHF
TGTGCCAGCAGCCAAGTCACCGGGGGTTCACCCCTCCACTTT
>TRBD2|-|18|TRBJ2-2|TRBV5-1
CASSPGLAGAGDTGELFF
TGCGCCAGCAGCCCAGGACTAGCGGGAGCAGGTGACACCGGGGAGCTGTTTTTT
>-|-|12|TRBJ2-5|TRBV7-2
CASSVPRETQYF
TGTGCCAGCAGCGTACCCAGAGAGACCCAGTACTTC
>-|-|14|TRBJ2-3|TRBV4-3
CASSQDSGTDTQYF
TGCGCCAGCAGCCAAGATTCGGGGACAGATACGCAGTATTTT
>-|-|16|TRBJ2-4|TRBV5-4
CASSLVAAGAKNIQYF
TGTGCCAGCAGCTTGGTGGCAGCCGGAGCCAAAAACATTCAGTACTTC
>-|-|12|TRBJ1-2|TRBV7-9
CASSLANRGYTF
TGTGCCAGCAGCTTAGCCAATCGGGGCTACACCTTC
>-|-|16|TRBJ2-6|TRBV7-2
CASSLDTGPGANVLTF
TGTGCCAGCAGCTTAGATACAGGGCCTGGGGCCAACGTCCTGACTTTC
>TRBD1|few|16|TRBJ2-2|TRBV7-6
CASTLTGGVGTGELFF
TGTGCCAGCACCCTCACAGGGGGCGTGGGTACCGGGGAGCTGTTTTTT
>-|-|13|TRBJ1-1|TRBV2
CASRGFVNTEAFF
TGTGCCAGCAGAGGTTTCGTGAACACTGAAGCTTTCTTT
>-|-|14|TRBJ1-2|TRBV19
CASSTGRGGYGYTF
TGTGCCAGTAGTACCGGCAGGGGAGGCTATGGCTACACCTTC
>-|-|14|TRBJ2-7|TRBV19
CASSKSFGVSEQYF
TGTGCCAGTAGTAAATCCTTTGGAGTCTCCGAGCAGTACTTC
>TRBD1|-|17|TRBJ2-6|TRBV19
CASSIEGQGLGANVLTF
TGTGCCAGTAGTATAGAGGGACAGGGTCTCGGGGCCAACGTCCTGACTTTC
>-|-|14|TRBJ2-7|TRBV14
CASSQEVLSYEQYF
TGTGCCAGCAGCCAAGAGGTCTTAAGCTACGAGCAGTACTTC
>TRBD1|-|17|TRBJ2-5|TRBV19
CASSTFSQGLRGETQYF
TGTGCCAGTAGTACCTTCTCACAGGGGCTAAGGGGAGAGACCCAGTACTTC
>-|-|14|TRBJ1-5|TRBV4-2
CASSGTGTNQPQHF
TGTGCCAGCAGCGGAACAGGGACAAATCAGCCCCAGCATTTT
>TRBD1|-|14|TRBJ2-7|TRBV27
CASRTTGGAGEQYF
TGTGCCAGCAGGACGACAGGGGGCGCGGGGGAGCAGTACTTC
>-|-|13|TRBJ2-7|TRBV7-9
CASSPKSAYEQYF
TGTGCCAGCAGCCCAAAAAGCGCCTACGAGCAGTACTTC
>-|-|13|TRBJ2-1|TRBV7-6
CASSLDHNNEQFF
TGTGCCAGCAGCTTAGATCATAACAATGAGCAGTTCTTC
>TRBD2|-|15|TRBJ2-7|TRBV2
CASRLGGTSLYEQYF
TGTGCCAGCAGATTGGGGGGGACTAGTCTCTACGAGCAGTACTTC
>-|-|12|TRBJ2-3|TRBV7-9
CASSFSGDTQYF
TGTGCCAGCAGCTTCAGTGGAGATACGCAGTATTTT
>-|-|12|TRBJ2-1|TRBV18
CASSPRGREQFF
TGTGCCAGCTCACCAAGGGGGAGGGAGCAGTTCTTC
>TRBD2|-|16|TRBJ2-1|TRBV7-3
CASSLIRTSLHNEQFF
TGTGCCAGCAGCTTAATTAGGACTAGCCTTCACAATGAGCAGTTCTTC
>TRBD1|-|15|TRBJ1-2|TRBV19
CASSRGQGVNYGYTF
TGTGCCAGTAGCCGCGGACAGGGGGTTAACTATGGCTACACCTTC
>-|-|11|TRBJ2-7|TRBV6-1
CASSEAGEQYF
TGTGCCAGCAGTGAAGCGGGGGAGCAGTACTTC
>TRBD2|-|15|TRBJ2-1|TRBV5-1
CASSLVGGGQHEQFF
TGCGCCAGCAGCTTGGTTGGCGGGGGGCAACATGAGCAGTTCTTC
>-|few|15|TRBJ1-1|TRBV6-5
CASSYFRVLNTEAFF
TGTGCCAGCAGTTACTTCAGGGTTTTGAACACTGAAGCTTTCTTT
>TRBD1|-|14|TRBJ2-7|TRBV7-9
CASSPGTGSLEQYF
TGTGCCAGCAGCCCCGGGACAGGGTCCCTCGAGCAGTACTTC
>-|-|13|TRBJ2-7|TRBV5-4
CASSLYGSYEQYF
TGTGCCAGCAGCTTATATGGGTCCTACGAGCAGTACTTC
>TRBD1|-|14|TRBJ2-5|TRBV4-3
CASSQDGTGETQYF
TGCGCCAGCAGCCAAGATGGGACAGGAGAGACCCAGTACTTC
>-|-|16|TRBJ2-1|TRBV19
CASSPRLRPWGNEQFF
TGTGCCAGTAGTCCCCGACTCCGGCCCTGGGGGAATGAGCAGTTCTTC
>-|medium-sized|15|TRBJ1-5|TRBV19
CASSEGQHSNQPQHF
TGTGCCAGTAGCGAGGGGCAGCATAGCAATCAGCCCCAGCATTTT
>-|-|16|TRBJ1-2|TRBV5-8
CASSLYTGRSNYGYTF
TGTGCCAGCAGCTTATATACGGGACGAAGCAACTATGGCTACACCTTC
>-|-|15|TRBJ2-6|TRBV19
CASSIGHRGANVLTF
TGTGCCAGTAGTATTGGGCATAGGGGGGCCAACGTCCTGACTTTC
>-|-|13|TRBJ2-3|TRBV18
CASSPGVTDTQYF
TGTGCCAGCTCACCAGGCGTCACAGATACGCAGTATTTT
>-|-|15|TRBJ2-7|TRBV6-5
CASSYRGGRSYEQYF
TGTGCCAGCAGCTACCGGGGTGGACGCTCCTACGAGCAGTACTTC
>TRBD2|-|15|TRBJ2-3|TRBV7-8
CASSRRGDYSDTQYF
TGTGCCAGCAGCCGGCGGGGGGATTATTCAGATACGCAGTATTTT
>-|-|13|TRBJ1-2|TRBV28
CASTLAGADGYTF
TGTGCCAGCACCCTCGCGGGGGCCGATGGCTACACCTTC
>-|-|14|TRBJ2-5|TRBV27
CASSLSGGQETQYF
TGTGCCAGCAGTTTATCCGGCGGCCAAGAGACCCAGTACTTC
>TRBD2|-|16|TRBJ2-3|TRBV5-1
CASSLKTSGSTDTQYF
TGCGCCAGCAGCTTAAAGACTAGCGGGAGCACAGATACGCAGTATTTT
>TRBD1|-|14|TRBJ1-2|TRBV7-9
CASSRTGEAYGYTF
TGTGCCAGCAGCCGGACAGGGGAAGCCTATGGCTACACCTTC
>-|-|16|TRBJ2-7|TRBV7-8
CASSLLRQGYSYEQYF
TGTGCCAGCAGCTTACTTCGCCAGGGTTACTCCTACGAGCAGTACTTC
>-|-|13|TRBJ2-1|TRBV7-9
CASSFPGGDEQFF
TGTGCCAGCAGTTTTCCCGGTGGGGATGAGCAGTTCTTC
>-|-|13|TRBJ1-2|TRBV7-3
CASSLGSDTNYTF
TGTGCCAGCAGCCTGGGGTCGGACACGAACTACACCTTC
>TRBD2|-|17|TRBJ2-5|TRBV7-8
CASSLGSGRGVQETQYF
TGTGCCAGCAGCTTAGGATCGGGGCGGGGGGTACAAGAGACCCAGTACTTC
>-|-|13|TRBJ2-5|TRBV5-6
CASSLEEEETQYF
TGTGCCAGCAGCTTGGAGGAGGAAGAGACCCAGTACTTC
>-|-|14|TRBJ1-4|TRBV10-3
CAIRNRETNEKLFF
TGTGCCATCAGAAACAGGGAAACTAATGAAAAACTGTTTTTT
>-|-|13|TRBJ1-1|TRBV28
CASSLGRNTEAFF
TGTGCCAGCAGCCTGGGACGGAACACTGAAGCTTTCTTT
>TRBD2|-|15|TRBJ2-3|TRBV7-9
CASHLLAGTPDTQYF
TGTGCCAGCCACCTACTAGCGGGAACCCCAGATACGCAGTATTTT